The sequence of this T cell receptor beta chain was determined in a study of blood T cell repertoires in COVID-19. TCRdb's table, derived via immunoSEQ multiplex PCR, lists solely in-frame clones and lacks some. This sample has 140,000 to 150,000 clones, with more than 75% found just once. The CDR3 is made up of 15 amino acids. Germline CDR1 and CDR2: MDHEN and SYDVKM. Trimming removed 2 bases at V and 2 bases at J, with 10 bases between. The sequenced material came from peripheral blood. The V call is TRBV28, the J call TRBJ1-3, with a weak D call TRBD1 (5 bases). The TCR originated in a middle-aged man who had recovered from COVID-19. The CDR3 sequence: CASSLGGSPGNTIYF. The CDR3, as DNA: TGTGCCAGCAGTTTAGGGGGGTCACCTGGAAACACCATATATTTT.